This record covers a single T cell receptor beta chain. Its specificity is not known. This CDR3 region has 13 residues. J was trimmed by 8 bases and V by 7 bases; bases with no gene match: 9. Per germline, CDR1 SQVTM and CDR2 ANQGSEA. The source of the sample is a study of graft-versus-host responses after intestinal transplantation. Overall study context: Anti-thymocyte globulin induction, then tacrolimus and steroids for about three years, went to all recipients. Study-wide findings and caveats: GvH clones were found in recipient marrow; some appeared first in ileum or blood.

Clones were sequenced by immunoSEQ multiplex PCR, and TCRdb holds only the in-frame ones, with some missing. This table has tens of thousands of clones, 85% to 95% appearing once. Sequenced material: PBMCs, taken 262 days after intestinal transplant. This sequence was found in a human patient who received an intestinal transplant, so some T cells may come from the graft donor. The rearrangement joins TRBV29-1 to TRBJ2-1, with 9 nucleotides matching TRBD1. The CDR3 nucleotides read TGCAGCGCCCGGGACAGGGCCTTTGATGAGCAGTTCTTC. It is translated as CSARDRAFDEQFF.